The 21 T cell receptor beta chains listed next were all sequenced from one sample in a study of vaccination effects on CD4 cells after COVID-19. A roughly 10-day culture period preceded the isolation of CD4+ T cells. Libraries were prepared by immunoSEQ multiplex PCR; TCRdb keeps only in-frame clonotypes and omits some of them. In the table there are approximately 60,000 clones, under 85% of which are singletons. Their antigens remain unidentified. This sample comprised CD4+ T cells from PBMCs cultured without peptide, obtained before COVID-19 vaccination. These receptors all come from a human donor who had a prior SARS-CoV-2 infection.

This clone appeared a single time. The J gene is TRBJ2-5, the V gene TRBV2; 13 bases are shared with TRBD2. With 5 bases clipped from V and 4 bases from J, the junction kept 10 bases outside the gene matches. CDR3 length: 17 amino acids. Germline assignment: CDR1 SNHLY and CDR2 FYNNEI. The CDR3 region is CASSRTSGRLGRETQYF. CDR3 nucleotide sequence: TGTGCCAGCAGTCGGACTAGCGGGAGATTGGGGCGAGAGACCCAGTACTTC.

The V call is TRBV6-4, the J call TRBJ2-5; the match to TRBD2 covers 8 bases. The CDR3 contains 17 residues. Germline V gene sequence: CDR1 MRHNA, CDR2 SNTAGT. With 8 bases clipped from V and 4 bases from J, the junction kept 18 bases outside the gene matches. This CDR3 is CASRDRGGHLCLETQYF. The CDR3 DNA reads TGTGCCAGCCGAGACCGCGGGGGGCACTTGTGTCTAGAGACCCAGTACTTC.

The chain links TRBV19 to TRBJ1-6, with 8 bases identical to TRBD1. Germline trimming cut 5 bases from V and 9 bases from J; bases unmatched to any gene: 6. Germline-derived CDR1 and CDR2 are LNHDA and SQIVND (reference sequence). This CDR3 has 14 amino acids. The CDR3 DNA is TGTGCCAGTAGTTTCACAGGGGGAGGTTCACCCCTCCACTTT. Amino acid sequence: CASSFTGGGSPLHF.

The genes are TRBV2 and TRBJ2-7, with 7 bases that match TRBD1. Germline V gives CDR1 SNHLY, CDR2 FYNNEI. The V and J ends lost 11 bases and 3 bases, in that order; junction bases with no gene match: 10. The CDR3 is 13 residues long. CDR3 loop: CAGKTGLIYEQYF. The DNA of the CDR3 is TGTGCCGGCAAGACAGGGTTGATCTACGAGCAGTACTTC.

V is TRBV25-1 and J is TRBJ2-5; D is possibly TRBD1 or TRBD2 (6 bases each). Deletions cut 3 bases from V and 4 bases from J, with 15 bases between. Germline V CDR1 and CDR2: MGHDK, SYGVNS. The CDR3 is made up of 15 amino acids. DNA for the CDR3: TGTGCCAGCAGTGAGGGTGGGGGGCGGCCAGAGACCCAGTACTTC. It yields the protein CASSEGGGRPETQYF.

V and J are TRBV30 and TRBJ2-1, with D possibly matching TRBD1 (5 bases). Germline V gene data show CDR1 as GTSNPN and CDR2 as SVGIG (reference sequence). V gave up 5 bases and J gave up 15 bases, with 20 bases separating them. CDR3 length: 12 amino acids. DNA of the CDR3: TGTGCCTGGGGCCCCCCCCAGGGTACGCCGTTCTTC. It is translated as CAWGPPQGTPFF.

The chain has TRBV5-1 and TRBJ2-7, with D perhaps being TRBD1 or TRBD2 (6 bases each). Between the trimmed V and J ends, which lost 0 bases and 3 bases, there was a span of 16 bases. CDR1 is SGHRS, CDR2 YFSETQ, per germline. The CDR3 has 16 residues. The CDR3 bases are TGCGCCAGCAGCTTGGCCGGCGGGACACTACTCTACGAGCAGTACTTC. The encoded protein is CASSLAGGTLLYEQYF.

The chain combines TRBV4-1 with TRBJ2-7; 7 bases align to TRBD2. The length of the CDR3 is 15 residues. The J segment lost 2 bases and the V segment lost 0 bases, leaving 4 bases of the junction unmatched. CDR1 is MGHRA and CDR2 is YSYEKL in the germline V gene. The DNA of the CDR3 is TGCGCCAGCAGCCAAGACGGGGGGTTCGCCTACGAGCAGTACTTC. As protein: CASSQDGGFAYEQYF.

The chain carries TRBV4-1 and TRBJ1-5; TRBD1 might be the D (5 bases). CDR3 length: 16 residues. V lost 0 bases to trimming and J lost 4 bases, with 13 bases between them. The germline gives CDR1 MGHRA, CDR2 YSYEKL. The CDR3 region is CASSQEIGWGNQPQHF. In DNA, the CDR3 is TGCGCCAGCAGCCAAGAGATAGGGTGGGGGAATCAGCCCCAGCATTTT.

This clone was counted once. This chain connects TRBV9 to TRBJ1-2, with a possible D match to TRBD1 (6 bases). Trimming cost V 3 bases and J 8 bases, with 23 bases left between them. CDR3 length: 16 residues. Germline V gene sequence: CDR1 SGDLS, CDR2 YYNGEE. The CDR3: CASSADTTGGARGYTF. The CDR3 bases are TGTGCCAGCAGCGCAGATACTACCGGGGGGGCGCGGGGCTACACCTTC.

The chain has TRBV11-2 and TRBJ2-1; 11 bases agree with TRBD2. Looked up from germline, CDR1 is SGHAT and CDR2 is FQNNGV. This CDR3 region has 15 residues. J lost 4 bases, V lost 4 bases, and 3 bases had no gene match. This chain's CDR3 is CASSSTSGGYNEQFF. The CDR3 coding sequence is TGTGCCAGCAGCTCAACTAGCGGGGGATACAATGAGCAGTTCTTC.

This clone has only one observation. The CDR3 region has the DNA TGCGCCAGCAGCCCAACTAGCGGGACGGGAGATACGCAGTATTTT. It translates to CASSPTSGTGDTQYF. This sequence joins TRBV5-1 and TRBJ2-3, with 10 bases matching TRBD2. Germline CDR1 SGHRS, CDR2 YFSETQ. Trimming at V came to 4 bases and at J to 5 bases, leaving 7 bases not matched to a gene. The CDR3 loop spans 15 amino acids.

V gene TRBV5-5 combines with J gene TRBJ2-5; possibly TRBD1 or TRBD2 for D (5 bases each). The CDR3 is 14 residues long. Between the trimmed V and J ends, which lost 6 bases and 3 bases, there was a span of 15 bases. From germline, CDR1 is SGHKS and CDR2 YYEKEE (reference sequence). CDR3 region: CASNRQTREETQYF. The CDR3, as DNA: TGTGCCAGCAACCGACAGACGAGGGAAGAGACCCAGTACTTC.

The chain combines TRBV19 with TRBJ1-3; 7 bases are a match to TRBD1. Germline lookup yields CDR1 LNHDA and CDR2 SQIVND (reference sequence). The J segment lost 2 bases and the V segment lost 4 bases, leaving 2 bases of the junction unmatched. The CDR3 has 14 residues. The CDR3 DNA is TGTGCCAGTAGTAGACAGGGCCCTGGAAACACCATATATTTT. Translating it yields CASSRQGPGNTIYF.

The chain is built from TRBV5-6 and TRBJ1-3; unclear D gene. V was clipped by 2 bases and J by 0 bases, with 9 bases between them. Germline assignment: CDR1 SGHDT and CDR2 YYEEEE. This CDR3 comprises 15 residues. DNA for the CDR3: TGTGCCAGCAGCTTCAACCCCAGCTCTGGAAACACCATATATTTT. It translates to CASSFNPSSGNTIYF.

This clone was found a few times. The CDR3 loop is CASSPRGQYNVLTF. CDR3 nucleotide sequence: TGTGCCAGCAGCCCCCGAGGACAGTACAACGTCCTGACTTTC. The chain uses TRBV2 and TRBJ2-6, with D possibly being TRBD1 (6 bases). CDR3 length equals 14 residues. CDR1 is SNHLY and CDR2 is FYNNEI in the germline V gene. V lost 6 bases, J lost 9 bases, and 15 bases lay in between.

The rearrangement links TRBV10-3 to TRBJ1-5, with 12 bases matching TRBD1. Germline V lookup: CDR1 ENHRY, CDR2 SYGVKD. V shed 10 bases, J shed 2 bases, and the junction held 15 bases outside the gene matches. The CDR3 is 18 amino acids. The CDR3 DNA reads TGTGCCACCAACCGGGACAGGGGGCAGGGAGGGGGCAATCAGCCCCAGCATTTT. Translated: CATNRDRGQGGGNQPQHF.

This clone was found many times. The chain links TRBV10-1 to TRBJ2-7; D is perhaps TRBD2 (5 bases). The CDR3 length is 17 residues. Trimming removed 7 bases from V and 2 bases from J, with 24 bases in between. Germline V lookup: CDR1 WNHNN, CDR2 SYGVQD (reference sequence). The CDR3 coding sequence is TGCGCCAGCAAGGTCACTCGTGAGGGAGTCGGGACCTACGAGCAGTACTTC. Translation gives CASKVTREGVGTYEQYF.

This sequence joins TRBV9 and TRBJ2-3; D may correspond to TRBD1 or TRBD2 (5 bases each). Germline V gene data show CDR1 as SGDLS and CDR2 as YYNGEE. Trimming removed 3 bases at V and 6 bases at J, with 11 bases between. This CDR3 contains 13 residues. DNA for the CDR3: TGTGCCAGCAGCGACCCGGGACGGGATACGCAGTATTTT. It codes for CASSDPGRDTQYF.

The chain carries TRBV18 and TRBJ2-3; 8 nucleotides agree with TRBD2. The ends lost 1 base at V and 0 bases at J; junction bases unmatched: 9. There are 18 residues in the CDR3. Germline V gene sequence: CDR1 KGHSH, CDR2 LQKENI. Here the CDR3 reads CASSPLAGFPPSTDTQYF. CDR3 bases: TGTGCCAGCTCACCACTAGCGGGGTTCCCACCTAGCACAGATACGCAGTATTTT.

The CDR3 loop reads CASSLGLAPTGELFF. DNA for the CDR3: TGTGCCAGCAGCTTGGGACTAGCCCCCACCGGGGAGCTGTTTTTT. The V gene is TRBV7-2, the J gene TRBJ2-2, with 9 bases identical to TRBD2. The CDR3 runs 15 residues. The J segment lost 4 bases and the V segment lost 3 bases, leaving 3 bases of the junction unmatched. Germline CDR1 reads SGHTA; CDR2 reads FQGNSA.